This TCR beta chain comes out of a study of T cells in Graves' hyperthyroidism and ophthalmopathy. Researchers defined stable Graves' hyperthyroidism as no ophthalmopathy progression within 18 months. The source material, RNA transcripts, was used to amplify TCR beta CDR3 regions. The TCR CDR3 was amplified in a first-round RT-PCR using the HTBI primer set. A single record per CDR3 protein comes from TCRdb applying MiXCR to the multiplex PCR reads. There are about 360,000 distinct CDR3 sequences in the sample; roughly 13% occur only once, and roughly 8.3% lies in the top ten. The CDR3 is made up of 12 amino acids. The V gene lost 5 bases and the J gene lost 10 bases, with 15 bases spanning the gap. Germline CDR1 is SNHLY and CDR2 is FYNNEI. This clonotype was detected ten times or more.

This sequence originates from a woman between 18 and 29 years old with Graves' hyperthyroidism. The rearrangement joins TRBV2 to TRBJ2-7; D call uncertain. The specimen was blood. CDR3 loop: CASSRSGILQYF. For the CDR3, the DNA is TGTGCCAGCAGTCGGTCCGGCATACTTCAGTACTTC.